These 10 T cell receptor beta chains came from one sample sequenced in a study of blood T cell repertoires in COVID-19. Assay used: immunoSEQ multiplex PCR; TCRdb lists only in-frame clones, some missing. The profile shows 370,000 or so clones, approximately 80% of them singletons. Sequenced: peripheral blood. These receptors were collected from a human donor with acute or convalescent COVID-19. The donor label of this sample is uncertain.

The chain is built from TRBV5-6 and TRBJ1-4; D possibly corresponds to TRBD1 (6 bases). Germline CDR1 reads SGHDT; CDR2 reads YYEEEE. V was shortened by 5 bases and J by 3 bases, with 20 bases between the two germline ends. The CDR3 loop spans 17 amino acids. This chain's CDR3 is CASSSPTGIYSNEKLFF. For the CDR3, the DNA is TGTGCCAGCAGTAGCCCCACAGGGATTTATTCTAATGAAAAACTGTTTTTT.

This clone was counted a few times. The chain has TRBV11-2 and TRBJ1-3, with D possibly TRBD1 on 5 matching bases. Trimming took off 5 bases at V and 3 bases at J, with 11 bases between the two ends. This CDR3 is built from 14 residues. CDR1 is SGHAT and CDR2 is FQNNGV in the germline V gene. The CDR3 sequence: CASSQQVLGNTIYF. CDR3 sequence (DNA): TGTGCCAGCAGCCAACAGGTGCTTGGAAACACCATATATTTT.

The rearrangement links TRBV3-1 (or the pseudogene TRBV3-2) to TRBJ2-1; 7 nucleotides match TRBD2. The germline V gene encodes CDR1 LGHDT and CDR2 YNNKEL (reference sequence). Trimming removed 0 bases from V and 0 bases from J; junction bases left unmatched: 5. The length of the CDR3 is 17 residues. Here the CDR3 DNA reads TGTGCCAGCAGCCAAGAGGGAGGGCCGAGCTCCTACAATGAGCAGTTCTTC. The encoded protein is CASSQEGGPSSYNEQFF.

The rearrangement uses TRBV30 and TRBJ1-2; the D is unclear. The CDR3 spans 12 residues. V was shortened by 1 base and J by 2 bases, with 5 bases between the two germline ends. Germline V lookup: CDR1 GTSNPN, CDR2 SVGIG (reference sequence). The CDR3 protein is CAWSAVNYGYTF. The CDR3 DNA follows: TGTGCCTGGAGTGCTGTGAACTATGGCTACACCTTC.

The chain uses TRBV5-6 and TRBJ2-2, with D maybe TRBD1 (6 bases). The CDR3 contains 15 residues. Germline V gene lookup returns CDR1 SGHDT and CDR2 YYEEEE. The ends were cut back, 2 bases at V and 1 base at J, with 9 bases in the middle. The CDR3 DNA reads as TGTGCCAGCAGCTTTGGGGGCAGGAACACCGGGGAGCTGTTTTTT. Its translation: CASSFGGRNTGELFF.

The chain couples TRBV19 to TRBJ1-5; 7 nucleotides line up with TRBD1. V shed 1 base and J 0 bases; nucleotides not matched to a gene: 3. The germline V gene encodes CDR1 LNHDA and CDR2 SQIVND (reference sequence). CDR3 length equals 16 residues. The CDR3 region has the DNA TGTGCCAGTAGTATAGGGGACAGCCTTAGCAATCAGCCCCAGCATTTT. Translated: CASSIGDSLSNQPQHF. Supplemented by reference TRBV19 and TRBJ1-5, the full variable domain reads DGGITQSPKYLFRKEGQNVTLSCEQNLNHDAMYWYRQDPGQGLRLIYYSQIVNDFQKGDIAEGYSVSREKKESFPLTVTSAQKNPTAFYLCASSIGDSLSNQPQHFGDGTRLSIL.

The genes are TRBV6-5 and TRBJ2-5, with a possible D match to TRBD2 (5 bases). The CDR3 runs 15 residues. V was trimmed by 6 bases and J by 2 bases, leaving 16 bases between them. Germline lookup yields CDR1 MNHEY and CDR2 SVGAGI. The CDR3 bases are TGTGCCAGCAGCAAAGCGGTGGGAAGGCAAGAGACCCAGTACTTC. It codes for CASSKAVGRQETQYF.

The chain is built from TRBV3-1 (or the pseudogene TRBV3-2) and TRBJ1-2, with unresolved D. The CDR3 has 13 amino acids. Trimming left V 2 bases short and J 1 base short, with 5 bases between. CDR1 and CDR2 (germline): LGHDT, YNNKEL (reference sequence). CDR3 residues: CASSQRGNYGYTF. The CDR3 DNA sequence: TGTGCCAGCAGCCAACGCGGTAACTATGGCTACACCTTC.

CDR3: CASSPTRQGGAEKLFF. The DNA of the CDR3 is TGCGCCAGCAGCCCAACTCGACAGGGAGGAGCGGAAAAACTGTTTTTT. V is TRBV4-1 and J is TRBJ1-4; 7 nucleotides match TRBD1. Germline loops: CDR1 MGHRA, CDR2 YSYEKL. The CDR3 spans 16 residues. Trimming removed 4 bases from V and 8 bases from J; junction bases left unmatched: 13.

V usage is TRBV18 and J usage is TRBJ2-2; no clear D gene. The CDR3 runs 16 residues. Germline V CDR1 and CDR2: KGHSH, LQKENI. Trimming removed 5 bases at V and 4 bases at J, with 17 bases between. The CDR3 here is CASSTRGASATGELFF. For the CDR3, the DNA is TGTGCCAGCTCAACACGTGGAGCCAGCGCCACCGGGGAGCTGTTTTTT.